This T cell receptor (beta chain) was captured by sequencing in a study of naive and memory T cell subsets. TCR cDNA received a 3' ligated oligonucleotide that carried a UMI. Reverse transcription used DNase-treated unsorted total RNA, aiming for about 1 to 1000 ng. Trimming stripped 1 base from V and 1 base from J, with 11 bases between. Germline CDR1 reads MNHNS; CDR2 reads SASEGT. This CDR3 spans 16 amino acids. Ligated cDNA underwent four rounds of PCR with nested alpha and beta constant region primers and SP2. TCRdb ran MiXCR on the 5' RACE reads and lists one entry per CDR3 protein. The sample records tens of thousands of distinct CDR3 sequences, 8% to 9% being singletons.

The sequence derives from a female donor in good health. The J gene is TRBJ2-4, the V gene TRBV6-1; D not resolved. CDR3 in amino acids: CASSEGVTRAKNIQYF. The CDR3 DNA follows: TGTGCCAGCAGTGAAGGGGTGACCAGGGCCAAAAACATTCAGTACTTC.